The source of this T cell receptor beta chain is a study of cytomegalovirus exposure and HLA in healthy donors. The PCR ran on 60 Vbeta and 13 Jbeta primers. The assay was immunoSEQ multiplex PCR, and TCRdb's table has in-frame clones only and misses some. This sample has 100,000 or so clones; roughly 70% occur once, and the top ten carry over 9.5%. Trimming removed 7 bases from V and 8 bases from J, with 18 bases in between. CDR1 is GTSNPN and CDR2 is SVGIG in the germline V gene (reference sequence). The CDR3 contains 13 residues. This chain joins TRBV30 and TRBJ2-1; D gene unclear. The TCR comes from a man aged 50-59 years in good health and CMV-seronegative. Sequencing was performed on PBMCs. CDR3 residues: CASSSEVIDEQFF. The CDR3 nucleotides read TGTGCCTCTTCTAGTGAGGTTATCGATGAGCAGTTCTTC. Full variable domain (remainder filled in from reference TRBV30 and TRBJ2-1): SQTIHQWPATLVQPVGSPLSLECTVEGTSNPNLYWYRQAAGRGLQLLFYSVGIGQISSEVPQNLSASRPQDRQFILSSKKLLLSDSGFYLCASSSEVIDEQFFGPGTRLTVL.